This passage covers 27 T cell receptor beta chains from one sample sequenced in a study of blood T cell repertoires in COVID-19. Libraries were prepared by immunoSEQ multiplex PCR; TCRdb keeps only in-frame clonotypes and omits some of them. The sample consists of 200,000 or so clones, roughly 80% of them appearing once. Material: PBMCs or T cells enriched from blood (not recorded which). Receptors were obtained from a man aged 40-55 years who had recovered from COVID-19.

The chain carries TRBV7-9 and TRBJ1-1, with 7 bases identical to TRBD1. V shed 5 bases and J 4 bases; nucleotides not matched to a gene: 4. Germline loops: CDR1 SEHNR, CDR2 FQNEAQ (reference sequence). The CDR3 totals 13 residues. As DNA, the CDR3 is TGTGCCAGCAGCCAGACAGGGATCACTGAAGCTTTCTTT. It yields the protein CASSQTGITEAFF. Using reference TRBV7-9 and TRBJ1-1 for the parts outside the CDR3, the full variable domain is DTGVSQNPRHKITKRGQNVTFRCDPISEHNRLYWYRQTLGQGPEFLTYFQNEAQLEKSRLLSDRFSAERPKGSFSTLEIQRTEQGDSAMYLCASSQTGITEAFFGQGTRLTVV.

CDR3 bases: TGTGCCAGCAGCCAATCTCAGTACCGGAGCACTGAAGCTTTCTTT. Protein product: CASSQSQYRSTEAFF. V gene TRBV3-1 (or the pseudogene TRBV3-2) combines with J gene TRBJ1-1, with unresolved D. The CDR3 covers 15 residues. Germline CDR1 is LGHDT and CDR2 is YNNKEL (reference sequence). V was pared by 2 bases and J by 4 bases, with 14 bases between.

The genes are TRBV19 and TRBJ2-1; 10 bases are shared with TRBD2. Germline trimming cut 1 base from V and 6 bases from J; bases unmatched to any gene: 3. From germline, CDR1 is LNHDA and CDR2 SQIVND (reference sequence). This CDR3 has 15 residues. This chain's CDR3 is CASSIASGGANEQFF. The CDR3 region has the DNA TGTGCCAGTAGTATAGCCAGCGGGGGGGCCAATGAGCAGTTCTTC.

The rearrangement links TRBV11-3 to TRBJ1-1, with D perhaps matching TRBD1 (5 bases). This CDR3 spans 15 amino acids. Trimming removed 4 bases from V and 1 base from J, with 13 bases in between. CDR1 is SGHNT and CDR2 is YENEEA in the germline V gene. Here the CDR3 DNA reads TGTGCCAGCAGCTCCGGCGGGGGGTCGAACACTGAAGCTTTCTTT. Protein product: CASSSGGGSNTEAFF.

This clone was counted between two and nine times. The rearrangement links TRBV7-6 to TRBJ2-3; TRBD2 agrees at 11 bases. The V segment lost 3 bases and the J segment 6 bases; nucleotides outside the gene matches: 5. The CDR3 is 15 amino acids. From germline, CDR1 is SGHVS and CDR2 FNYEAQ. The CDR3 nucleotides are TGTGCCAGCAGCTTGCTAGCGGGGGGTGGGGATACGCAGTATTTT. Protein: CASSLLAGGGDTQYF. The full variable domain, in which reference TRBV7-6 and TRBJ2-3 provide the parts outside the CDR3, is GAGVSQSPRYKVTKRGQDVALRCDPISGHVSLYWYRQALGQGPEFLTYFNYEAQQDKSGLPNDRFSAERPEGSISTLTIQRTEQRDSAMYRCASSLLAGGGDTQYFGPGTRLTVL.

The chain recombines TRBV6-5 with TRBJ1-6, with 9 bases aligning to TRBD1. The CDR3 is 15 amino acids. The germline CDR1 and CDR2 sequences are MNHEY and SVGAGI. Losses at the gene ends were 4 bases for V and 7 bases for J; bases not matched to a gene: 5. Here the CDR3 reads CASSFGTGRNSPLHF. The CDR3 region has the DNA TGTGCCAGCAGTTTCGGGACAGGGCGGAATTCACCCCTCCACTTT.

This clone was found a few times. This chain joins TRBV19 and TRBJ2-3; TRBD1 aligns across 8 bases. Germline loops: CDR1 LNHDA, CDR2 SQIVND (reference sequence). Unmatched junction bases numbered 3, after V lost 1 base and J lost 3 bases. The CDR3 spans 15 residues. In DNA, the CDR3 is TGTGCCAGTAGTATAGGGACAGGGTTGACAGATACGCAGTATTTT. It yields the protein CASSIGTGLTDTQYF.

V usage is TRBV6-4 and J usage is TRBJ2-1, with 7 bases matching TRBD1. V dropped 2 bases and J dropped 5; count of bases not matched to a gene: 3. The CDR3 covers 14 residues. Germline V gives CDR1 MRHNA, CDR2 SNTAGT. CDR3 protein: CASSDGTANNEQFF. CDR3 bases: TGTGCCAGCAGTGACGGGACAGCTAACAATGAGCAGTTCTTC.

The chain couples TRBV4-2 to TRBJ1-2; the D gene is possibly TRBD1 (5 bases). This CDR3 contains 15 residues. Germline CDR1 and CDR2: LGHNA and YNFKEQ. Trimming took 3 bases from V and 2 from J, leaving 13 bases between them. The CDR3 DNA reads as TGTGCCAGCAGCCAGGCAGACAGTCACAACTATGGCTACACCTTC. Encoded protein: CASSQADSHNYGYTF.

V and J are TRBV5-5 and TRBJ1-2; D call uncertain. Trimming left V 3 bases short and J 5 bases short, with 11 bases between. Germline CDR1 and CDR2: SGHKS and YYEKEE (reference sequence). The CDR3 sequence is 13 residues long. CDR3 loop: CASSYDSWYGYTF. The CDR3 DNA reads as TGTGCCAGCAGCTATGACTCTTGGTATGGCTACACCTTC.

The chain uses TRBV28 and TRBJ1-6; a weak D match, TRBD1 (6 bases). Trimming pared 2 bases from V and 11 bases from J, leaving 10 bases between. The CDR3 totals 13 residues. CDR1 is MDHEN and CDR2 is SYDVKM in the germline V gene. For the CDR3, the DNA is TGTGCCAGCAGTTTACCAGGGGTCCCACCCCTCCACTTT. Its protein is CASSLPGVPPLHF. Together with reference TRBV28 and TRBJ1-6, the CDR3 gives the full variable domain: DVKVTQSSRYLVKRTGEKVFLECVQDMDHENMFWYRQDPGLGLRLIYFSYDVKMKEKGDIPEGYSVSREKKERFSLILESASTNQTSMYLCASSLPGVPPLHFGNGTRLTVT.

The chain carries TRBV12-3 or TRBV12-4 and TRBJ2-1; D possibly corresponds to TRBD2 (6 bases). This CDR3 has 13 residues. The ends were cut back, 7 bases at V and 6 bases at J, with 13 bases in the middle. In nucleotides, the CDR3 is TGTGCCAGCACCACTCGGGGGTCCAATGAGCAGTTCTTC. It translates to CASTTRGSNEQFF.

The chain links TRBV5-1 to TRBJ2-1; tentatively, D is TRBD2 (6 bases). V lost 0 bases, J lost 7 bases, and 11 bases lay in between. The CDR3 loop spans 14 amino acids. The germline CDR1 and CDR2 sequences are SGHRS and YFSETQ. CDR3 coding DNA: TGCGCCAGCAGCTTGGCCGGGAGCGGGAATGAGCAGTTCTTC. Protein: CASSLAGSGNEQFF.

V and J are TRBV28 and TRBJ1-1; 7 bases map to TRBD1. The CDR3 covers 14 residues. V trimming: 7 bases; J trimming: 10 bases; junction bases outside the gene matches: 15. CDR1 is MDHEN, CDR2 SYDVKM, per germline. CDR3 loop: CASTEGYGTDGAFF. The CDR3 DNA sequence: TGTGCCAGCACCGAGGGATACGGGACAGATGGAGCTTTCTTT.

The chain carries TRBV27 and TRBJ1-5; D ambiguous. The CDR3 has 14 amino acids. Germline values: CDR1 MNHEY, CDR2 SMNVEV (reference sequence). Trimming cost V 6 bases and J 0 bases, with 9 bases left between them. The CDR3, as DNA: TGTGCCAGCAGGTCGGGAAATAGCAATCAGCCCCAGCATTTT. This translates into CASRSGNSNQPQHF.

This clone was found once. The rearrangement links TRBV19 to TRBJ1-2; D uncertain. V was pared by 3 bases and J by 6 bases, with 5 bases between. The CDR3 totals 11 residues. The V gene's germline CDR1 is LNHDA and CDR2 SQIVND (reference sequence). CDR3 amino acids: CASSILDGYTF. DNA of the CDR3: TGTGCCAGTAGTATTTTAGATGGCTACACCTTC.

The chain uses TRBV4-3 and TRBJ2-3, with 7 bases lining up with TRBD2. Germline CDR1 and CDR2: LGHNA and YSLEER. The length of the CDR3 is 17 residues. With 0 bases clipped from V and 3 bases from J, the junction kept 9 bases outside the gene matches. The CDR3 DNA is TGCGCCAGCAGCCAAGATGAGTGGGAGGGCCGAACAGATACGCAGTATTTT. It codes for CASSQDEWEGRTDTQYF.

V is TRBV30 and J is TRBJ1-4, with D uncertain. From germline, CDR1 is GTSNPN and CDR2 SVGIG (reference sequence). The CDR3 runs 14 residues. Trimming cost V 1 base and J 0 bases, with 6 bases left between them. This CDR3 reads CAWSGPATNEKLFF. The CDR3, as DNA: TGTGCCTGGAGTGGGCCCGCAACTAATGAAAAACTGTTTTTT. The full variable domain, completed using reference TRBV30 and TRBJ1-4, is SQTIHQWPATLVQPVGSPLSLECTVEGTSNPNLYWYRQAAGRGLQLLFYSVGIGQISSEVPQNLSASRPQDRQFILSSKKLLLSDSGFYLCAWSGPATNEKLFFGSGTQLSVL.

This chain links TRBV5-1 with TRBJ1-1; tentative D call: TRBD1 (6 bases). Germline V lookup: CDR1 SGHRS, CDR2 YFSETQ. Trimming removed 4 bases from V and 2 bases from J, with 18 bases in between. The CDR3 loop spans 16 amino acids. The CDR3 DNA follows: TGCGCCAGCAGCCCTTCCGGGGGGGGCCCTAACACTGAAGCTTTCTTT. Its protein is CASSPSGGGPNTEAFF.

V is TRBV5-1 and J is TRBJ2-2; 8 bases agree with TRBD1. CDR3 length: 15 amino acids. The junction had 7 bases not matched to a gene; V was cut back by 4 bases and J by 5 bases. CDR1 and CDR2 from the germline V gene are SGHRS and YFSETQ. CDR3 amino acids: CASSHMTGETGELFF. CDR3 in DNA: TGCGCCAGCAGCCATATGACAGGGGAGACCGGGGAGCTGTTTTTT.

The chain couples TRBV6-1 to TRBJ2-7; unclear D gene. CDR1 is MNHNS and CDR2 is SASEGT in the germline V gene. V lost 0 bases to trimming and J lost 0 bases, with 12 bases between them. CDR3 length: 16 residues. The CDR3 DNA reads TGTGCCAGCAGTGAAGCTGTCGGGTTAAGCTCCTACGAGCAGTACTTC. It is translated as CASSEAVGLSSYEQYF.

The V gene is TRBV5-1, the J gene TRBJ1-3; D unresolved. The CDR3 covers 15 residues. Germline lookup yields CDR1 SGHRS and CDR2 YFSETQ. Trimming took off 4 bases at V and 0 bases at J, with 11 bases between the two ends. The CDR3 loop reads CASSTGGISGNTIYF. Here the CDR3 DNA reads TGCGCCAGCAGCACTGGAGGTATCTCTGGAAACACCATATATTTT. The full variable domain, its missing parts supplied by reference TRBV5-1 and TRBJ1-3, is KAGVTQTPRYLIKTRGQQVTLSCSPISGHRSVSWYQQTPGQGLQFLFEYFSETQRNKGNFPGRFSGRQFSNSRSEMNVSTLELGDSALYLCASSTGGISGNTIYFGEGSWLTVV.

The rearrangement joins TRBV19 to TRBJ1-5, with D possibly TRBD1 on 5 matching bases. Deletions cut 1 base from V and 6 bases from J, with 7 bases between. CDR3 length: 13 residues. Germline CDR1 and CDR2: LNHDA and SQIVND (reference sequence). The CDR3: CASSIGGGQPQHF. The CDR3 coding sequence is TGTGCCAGTAGTATAGGGGGGGGTCAGCCCCAGCATTTT. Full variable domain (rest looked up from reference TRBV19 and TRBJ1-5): DGGITQSPKYLFRKEGQNVTLSCEQNLNHDAMYWYRQDPGQGLRLIYYSQIVNDFQKGDIAEGYSVSREKKESFPLTVTSAQKNPTAFYLCASSIGGGQPQHFGDGTRLSIL.

CDR3 sequence: CASSEARTSNQPQHF. DNA for the CDR3: TGTGCCAGCAGTGAAGCCAGAACCTCCAATCAGCCCCAGCATTTT. The V and J genes are TRBV6-1 and TRBJ1-5; D is ambiguous. V shed 0 bases and J shed 3 bases, with 9 bases lying between them. Germline V lookup: CDR1 MNHNS, CDR2 SASEGT. This CDR3 region has 15 residues.

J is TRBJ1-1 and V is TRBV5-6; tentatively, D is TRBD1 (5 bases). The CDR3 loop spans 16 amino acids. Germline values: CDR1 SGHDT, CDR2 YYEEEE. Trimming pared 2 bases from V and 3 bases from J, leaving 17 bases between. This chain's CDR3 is CASSLWWAGLDTEAFF. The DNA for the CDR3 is TGTGCCAGCAGCTTATGGTGGGCAGGGCTGGACACTGAAGCTTTCTTT.

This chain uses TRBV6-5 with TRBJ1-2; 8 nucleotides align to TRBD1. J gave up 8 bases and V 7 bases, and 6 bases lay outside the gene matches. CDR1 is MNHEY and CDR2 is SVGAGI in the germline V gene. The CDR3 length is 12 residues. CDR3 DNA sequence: TGTGCCAGCATTGGCGGGACAGGCGGCTACACCTTC. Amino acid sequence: CASIGGTGGYTF.

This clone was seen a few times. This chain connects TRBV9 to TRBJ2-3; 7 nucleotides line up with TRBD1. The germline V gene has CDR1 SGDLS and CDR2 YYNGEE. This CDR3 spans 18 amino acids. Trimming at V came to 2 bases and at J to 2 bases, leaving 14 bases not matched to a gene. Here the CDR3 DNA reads TGTGCCAGCAGCGTGCGAGTACCGGGACAGACAGTCACAGATACGCAGTATTTT. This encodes CASSVRVPGQTVTDTQYF. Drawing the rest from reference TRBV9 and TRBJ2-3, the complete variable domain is DSGVTQTPKHLITATGQRVTLRCSPRSGDLSVYWYQQSLDQGLQFLIQYYNGEERAKGNILERFSAQQFPDLHSELNLSSLELGDSALYFCASSVRVPGQTVTDTQYFGPGTRLTVL.